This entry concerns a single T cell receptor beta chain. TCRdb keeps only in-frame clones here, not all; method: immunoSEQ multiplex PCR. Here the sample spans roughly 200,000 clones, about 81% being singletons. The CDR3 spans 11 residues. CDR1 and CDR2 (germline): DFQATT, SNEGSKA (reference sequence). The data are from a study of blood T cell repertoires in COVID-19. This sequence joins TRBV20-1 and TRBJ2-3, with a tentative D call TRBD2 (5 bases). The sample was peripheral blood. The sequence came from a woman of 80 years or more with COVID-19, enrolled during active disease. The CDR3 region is CSGLGRDTQYF. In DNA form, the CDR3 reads TGCAGCGGGCTTGGGAGAGATACGCAGTATTTT.